This T cell receptor beta chain was obtained from a study of beta chain features in type 1 diabetes. This clone was detected only a few times. The antigen remains undetermined. Every isolated RNA sample was fully reverse transcribed, so sequencing captured expressed TCRB transcripts. Sequenced by immunoSEQ multiplex PCR; TCRdb stores in-frame clones only, minus some. The data hold some 150,000 clones, with under 60% observed a single time. Donors contributed one heparinised blood draw apiece, averaging about 110 mL. Central memory, naive, regulatory and stem cell-like memory CD4+ cells were sorted by CD45RO/CCR7/CD25/CD127/CD95/CD27. The germline gives CDR1 SGDLS, CDR2 YYNGEE. The CDR3 sequence is 14 residues long. Trimming left V 1 base short and J 3 bases short, with 11 bases between. General study points: Resolution of whether HLA type affects TCRB rearrangement was not achieved here.

The TCR comes from a young man in good health. The sequenced material came from Tregs from blood. The chain combines TRBV9 with TRBJ2-7; D unresolved. The CDR3 DNA is TGTGCCAGCAGCGTATCTGCGGTCAGCTACGAGCAGTACTTC. Amino acid sequence: CASSVSAVSYEQYF.